Following are 14 T cell receptor beta chains from one sample sequenced in a study of T cells in localized non-small cell lung cancer. The table came from immunoSEQ multiplex PCR; TCRdb's copy has only in-frame clones and leaves some out. The sample yields approximately 2,000 clones, around 21% seen once. The sample was lung tumor tissue, taken before any cancer treatment. Receptors originate from a male donor older than 55 with stage II lung adenocarcinoma.

This clone showed up just a few times. DNA for the CDR3: TGTGCCCGGGATTGGGGCACTGAAGCTTTCTTT. As protein: CARDWGTEAFF. The J gene is TRBJ1-1, the V gene TRBV30; no clear D gene. The CDR3 has 11 amino acids. The germline gives CDR1 GTSNPN, CDR2 SVGIG (reference sequence). V lost 8 bases to trimming and J lost 4 bases, with 11 bases between them. Filled out from reference TRBV30 and TRBJ1-1, the complete variable domain reads SQTIHQWPATLVQPVGSPLSLECTVEGTSNPNLYWYRQAAGRGLQLLFYSVGIGQISSEVPQNLSASRPQDRQFILSSKKLLLSDSGFYLCARDWGTEAFFGQGTRLTVV.

This clone was picked up a small number of times. The J gene is TRBJ2-1, the V gene TRBV11-3; D is possibly TRBD2 (5 bases). V shed 0 bases and J shed 4 bases, with 10 bases lying between them. There are 15 residues in the CDR3. Germline values: CDR1 SGHNT, CDR2 YENEEA. CDR3: CASSLEGLVYNEQFF. CDR3 in DNA: TGTGCCAGCAGCTTAGAAGGACTGGTATACAATGAGCAGTTCTTC.

The rearrangement uses TRBV11-3 and TRBJ2-2; possibly TRBD2 for D (7 bases). V was shortened by 4 bases and J by 0 bases, with 12 bases between the two germline ends. The CDR3 sequence is 16 residues long. Germline V CDR1 and CDR2: SGHNT, YENEEA. The CDR3 sequence: CASSSAGASNTGELFF. CDR3 nucleotide sequence: TGTGCCAGCAGCTCCGCGGGGGCATCGAACACCGGGGAGCTGTTTTTT.

The chain joins TRBV6-8 to TRBJ2-1; D may be TRBD1 (5 bases). V gave up 2 bases and J gave up 1 base, with 6 bases separating them. The CDR3 is made up of 14 amino acids. In germline, CDR1 is MNHGY, CDR2 SAAAGT. The CDR3 DNA is TGTGCCAGCAGTTACGACAGTTCCTACAATGAGCAGTTCTTC. It specifies CASSYDSSYNEQFF.

This sequence joins TRBV5-1 and TRBJ1-6; 8 nucleotides line up with TRBD1. Per the germline V gene, CDR1 is SGHRS and CDR2 is YFSETQ. V lost 2 bases to trimming and J lost 7 bases; unmatched junction nucleotides: 8. This CDR3 is built from 16 residues. CDR3 coding DNA: TGCGCCAGCAGCTTTGGTGGGGACAGGCCGAATTCACCCCTCCACTTT. Translation gives CASSFGGDRPNSPLHF.

The chain uses TRBV19 and TRBJ2-7, with 9 bases that match TRBD1. Losses at the gene ends were 10 bases for V and 2 bases for J; bases not matched to a gene: 3. Germline loops: CDR1 LNHDA, CDR2 SQIVND (reference sequence). The CDR3 totals 12 residues. The CDR3 region has the DNA TGTGCCACCCGGACAGGGGCCTACGAGCAGTACTTC. Its protein product is CATRTGAYEQYF.

This clone was seen a handful of times. The chain joins TRBV11-3 to TRBJ2-2; the match to TRBD1 covers 8 bases. Germline CDR1 and CDR2: SGHNT and YENEEA. This CDR3 contains 14 residues. The ends lost 6 bases at V and 4 bases at J; junction bases unmatched: 4. CDR3 residues: CASRPGQGTGELFF. CDR3 sequence (DNA): TGTGCCAGCAGACCTGGACAGGGCACCGGGGAGCTGTTTTTT.

This clone occurred a few times. V gene TRBV15 combines with J gene TRBJ2-4; D possibly corresponds to TRBD1 (6 bases). CDR1 LNHNV and CDR2 YYDKDF come from the germline V gene (reference sequence). Deletions cut 3 bases from V and 1 base from J, with 16 bases between. This CDR3 contains 17 residues. The CDR3 region is CATSSKYNQGAKNIQYF. The CDR3 region has the DNA TGTGCCACCAGCAGTAAATACAACCAGGGGGCCAAAAACATTCAGTACTTC.

This clone ranks as medium-sized (0.01 to 0.1%). The chain links TRBV11-3 to TRBJ2-7; the match to TRBD1 covers 8 bases. Losses at the gene ends were 5 bases for V and 0 bases for J; bases not matched to a gene: 3. The CDR3 totals 14 residues. Germline CDR1 is SGHNT and CDR2 is YENEEA. The CDR3 reads CASSRDRSSYEQYF. In DNA form, the CDR3 reads TGTGCCAGCAGCAGGGACAGGAGCTCCTACGAGCAGTACTTC.

V gene TRBV11-3 combines with J gene TRBJ2-7; 9 bases are shared with TRBD1. Looked up from germline, CDR1 is SGHNT and CDR2 is YENEEA. V was pared by 4 bases and J by 2 bases, with 12 bases of the junction left unmatched. The CDR3 is 17 amino acids. The CDR3 here is CASSSSLLGTGTYEQYF. The DNA for the CDR3 is TGTGCCAGCAGCTCGTCCTTGCTCGGGACAGGGACCTACGAGCAGTACTTC.

There are a few counts of this clone. This sequence joins TRBV9 and TRBJ1-2; 7 positions agree with TRBD1. Germline values: CDR1 SGDLS, CDR2 YYNGEE. The CDR3 is 18 amino acids. V gave up 0 bases and J gave up 3 bases; unmatched junction bases: 14. In DNA, the CDR3 is TGTGCCAGCAGCGTAGAGGGGGCCGGGGCAAGGAACGACTATGGCTACACCTTC. Protein sequence: CASSVEGAGARNDYGYTF.

This chain joins TRBV29-1 and TRBJ2-1; 8 positions match TRBD2. V trimming: 4 bases; J trimming: 9 bases; junction bases outside the gene matches: 11. Germline loops: CDR1 SQVTM, CDR2 ANQGSEA. The CDR3 contains 14 residues. In nucleotides, the CDR3 is TGCAGCGTTGTGACCGGGACTAGGGCGGGTGAGCAGTTCTTC. Protein sequence: CSVVTGTRAGEQFF.

The J gene is TRBJ2-1, the V gene TRBV19, with TRBD1 identical over 10 bases. CDR3 length: 14 amino acids. J lost 5 bases, V lost 11 bases, and 9 bases had no gene match. Germline values: CDR1 LNHDA, CDR2 SQIVND (reference sequence). CDR3 sequence: CASTGGLRNNEQFF. The CDR3 DNA is TGTGCCTCGACAGGGGGCCTACGGAACAATGAGCAGTTCTTC.

The chain employs TRBV19 and TRBJ1-1; D gene uncertain. CDR3 length equals 15 residues. Germline lookup yields CDR1 LNHDA and CDR2 SQIVND (reference sequence). V was clipped by 2 bases and J by 0 bases, with 10 bases between them. The CDR3 DNA reads as TGTGCCAGTAGTATAACACCTACCATGAACACTGAAGCTTTCTTT. Encoded protein: CASSITPTMNTEAFF. The complete variable domain, with remaining parts taken from reference TRBV19 and TRBJ1-1, reads DGGITQSPKYLFRKEGQNVTLSCEQNLNHDAMYWYRQDPGQGLRLIYYSQIVNDFQKGDIAEGYSVSREKKESFPLTVTSAQKNPTAFYLCASSITPTMNTEAFFGQGTRLTVV.